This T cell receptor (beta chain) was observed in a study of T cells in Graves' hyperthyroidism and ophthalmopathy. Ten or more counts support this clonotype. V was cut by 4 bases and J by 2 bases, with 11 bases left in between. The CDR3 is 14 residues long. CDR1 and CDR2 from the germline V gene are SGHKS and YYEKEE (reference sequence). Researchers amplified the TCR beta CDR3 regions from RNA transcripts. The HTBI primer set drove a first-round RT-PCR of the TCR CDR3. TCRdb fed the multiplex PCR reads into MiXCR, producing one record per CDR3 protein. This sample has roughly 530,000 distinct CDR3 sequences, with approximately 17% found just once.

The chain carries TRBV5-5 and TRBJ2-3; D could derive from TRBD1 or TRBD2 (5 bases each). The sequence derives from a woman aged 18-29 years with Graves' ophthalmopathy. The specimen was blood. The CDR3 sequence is CASSPWDLTDTQYF. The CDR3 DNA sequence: TGTGCCAGCAGCCCCTGGGACCTCACAGATACGCAGTATTTT.